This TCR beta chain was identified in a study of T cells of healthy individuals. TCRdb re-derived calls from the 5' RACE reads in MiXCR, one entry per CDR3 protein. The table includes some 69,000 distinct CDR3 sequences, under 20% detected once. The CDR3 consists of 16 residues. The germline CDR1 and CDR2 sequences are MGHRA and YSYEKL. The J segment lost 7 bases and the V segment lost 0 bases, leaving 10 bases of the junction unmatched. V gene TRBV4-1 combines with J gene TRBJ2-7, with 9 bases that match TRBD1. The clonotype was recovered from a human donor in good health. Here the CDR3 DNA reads TGCGCCAGCAGCCAAGAAGGGTACAGGGGGCGCGGGGAGCAGTACTTC. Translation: CASSQEGYRGRGEQYF.